This section outlines one T cell receptor (beta chain) sequence together with its context. This entry is derived from a study of blood T cell repertoires in COVID-19. Study overall: Spain, Italy and the United States supplied samples that represented acute and convalescent COVID-19.

Clones were read by immunoSEQ multiplex PCR, and TCRdb kept only the in-frame ones, dropping some. Here the sample spans roughly 240,000 clones, more than 85% being singletons. Germline-derived CDR1 and CDR2 are DFQATT and SNEGSKA (reference sequence). CDR3 length equals 16 residues. V lost 3 bases and J lost 3; bases outside the gene matches: 9. The source of this sequence is a man between 18 and 29 years old with active or convalescent COVID-19. The sample consisted of peripheral blood. The J gene is TRBJ2-3, the V gene TRBV20-1, with TRBD1 identical over 10 bases. The CDR3 nucleotides read TGCAGTGCTAGTTCAATGGGGACAGGGGTGACAGATACGCAGTATTTT. Protein product: CSASSMGTGVTDTQYF.